The clone carrying this TCR beta chain was counted between two and nine times. Its antigen is as yet unknown. The data originate from a study of cytomegalovirus exposure and HLA in healthy donors. Study observations and caveats: It was found in a later analysis that first-cohort TCR clusters tended to co-occur in the 100 to 150 validation repertoires.

V gave up 2 bases and J gave up 3 bases; unmatched junction bases: 6. Germline values: CDR1 LGHNA, CDR2 YNFKEQ. CDR3 length: 17 amino acids. Only in-frame clones appear in the TCRdb table, and some are missing; sequencing was by immunoSEQ multiplex PCR. The sample shows about 95,000 clones, 75% to 90% of them seen only once. The sequenced sample was PBMCs. The chain joins TRBV4-2 to TRBJ2-1; 11 nucleotides align to TRBD2. This TCR was recovered from a man aged 18 to 35 in good health and CMV-seropositive. The CDR3 bases are TGTGCCAGCAGCCAACTGGAACTAGCGGGAGTCTACAATGAGCAGTTCTTC. It specifies CASSQLELAGVYNEQFF.